The 2 T cell receptor beta chains presented below share a single source sample, sequenced in a study of T cells in Graves' hyperthyroidism and ophthalmopathy. TCR beta CDR3 sequences were amplified from RNA transcripts. HTBI primers were the set used in a first-round RT-PCR of the TCR CDR3. TCRdb re-called the multiplex PCR reads through MiXCR, storing one row per CDR3 protein. The table has more than 500,000 distinct CDR3 sequences, about 16% seen once; the top ten hold about 29%. Sequences were obtained from blood. The source is a woman between 25 and 40 years old with Graves' ophthalmopathy.

This clonotype was picked up a small number of times. J is TRBJ2-7 and V is TRBV7-9; a weak D match, TRBD1 (5 bases). Germline CDR1 and CDR2: SEHNR and FQNEAQ (reference sequence). This CDR3 contains 15 residues. The V and J ends lost 4 bases and 2 bases respectively, with 15 bases between them. The CDR3 protein is CASSSRQGLAYEQYF. The CDR3 bases are TGTGCCAGCAGCTCTAGGCAGGGTTTGGCCTACGAGCAGTACTTC.

This clonotype has at least ten counts. V is TRBV28 and J is TRBJ1-3; 7 nucleotides align to TRBD1. V lost 6 bases and J lost 2; bases outside the gene matches: 7. Germline loops: CDR1 MDHEN, CDR2 SYDVKM. The CDR3 is made up of 15 amino acids. The chain's CDR3 is CASSPGGKTGNTIYF. The DNA for the CDR3 is TGTGCCAGCAGCCCAGGGGGTAAAACTGGAAACACCATATATTTT.